The clone carrying this T cell receptor (beta chain) was observed once. These data belong to a study of blood T cell repertoires in COVID-19. Across the study: The samples span acute and convalescent COVID-19 from the United States, Italy and Spain. In each case, the material was cDNA or gDNA derived from T cells, B-cell-depleted T cells, or PBMCs.

Methods used by the authors: Reference gene primer amplification in the assay estimated nucleated cell counts. TCRdb's copy holds only in-frame clones and misses some; the assay was immunoSEQ multiplex PCR. V, J and clone size derive from that table, while D and trimming were established from the DNA sequence. The table records tens of thousands of clones, about 85% of them present only once. V shed 6 bases and J 7 bases; nucleotides not matched to a gene: 21. Germline V gene lookup returns CDR1 MDHEN and CDR2 SYDVKM. This CDR3 has 19 amino acids. The sample taken for sequencing was peripheral blood. J is TRBJ1-4 and V is TRBV28, with TRBD1 identical over 9 bases. The receptor's source is a human donor with acute or convalescent COVID-19. The donor label of this sample is uncertain. CDR3 DNA sequence: TGTGCCAGCAGCCCGAGGGACATTGCCCGGACAGGGGTGGGTGAAAAACTGTTTTTT. Its translation: CASSPRDIARTGVGEKLFF.